The 8 T cell receptor beta chains presented below share a single source sample, sequenced in a study of cytomegalovirus exposure and HLA in healthy donors. PCR primers comprised 60 Vbeta and 13 Jbeta primers. Method: immunoSEQ multiplex PCR; TCRdb's copy keeps in-frame clones and lacks some. The sample has around 98,000 clones; around 70% are singletons. The sample comprised PBMCs. These receptors were obtained from a female donor in good health and CMV-seronegative.

The rearrangement links TRBV6-1 to TRBJ2-1; TRBD1 aligns across 9 bases. With V trimmed by 1 base and J by 5 bases, 9 bases remained unmatched. This CDR3 is built from 17 residues. Looked up from germline, CDR1 is MNHNS and CDR2 is SASEGT. Written as DNA, the CDR3 is TGTGCCAGCAGTGAAGATTGGGGACAGGGCCCGAACAATGAGCAGTTCTTC. Translated: CASSEDWGQGPNNEQFF.

V usage is TRBV7-9 and J usage is TRBJ1-1, with D perhaps matching TRBD1 (5 bases). The V gene lost 1 base and the J gene lost 2 bases, with 14 bases spanning the gap. The CDR3 consists of 16 residues. Germline assignment: CDR1 SEHNR and CDR2 FQNEAQ (reference sequence). The CDR3 region has the DNA TGTGCCAGCAGCTTAGGGGCAGGGTCTCCCAACACTGAAGCTTTCTTT. Its protein product is CASSLGAGSPNTEAFF.

The chain uses TRBV4-1 and TRBJ2-7; TRBD1 matches at 8 bases. This CDR3 is built from 18 residues. In germline, CDR1 is MGHRA, CDR2 YSYEKL. V was clipped by 4 bases and J by 2 bases; unmatched bases: 16. The CDR3 DNA is TGCGCCAGCAGCCGAGGTGAAATTGGGACAGGAATACCCTACGAGCAGTACTTC. Protein sequence: CASSRGEIGTGIPYEQYF.

This clone was recorded a few times. The chain is built from TRBV9 and TRBJ1-1; unclear D gene. The CDR3 consists of 13 residues. Trimming took off 2 bases at V and 0 bases at J, with 5 bases between the two ends. The V gene's germline CDR1 is SGDLS and CDR2 YYNGEE. CDR3 loop: CASSVRMNTEAFF. The CDR3 DNA follows: TGTGCCAGCAGCGTGCGGATGAACACTGAAGCTTTCTTT. Complete variable domain (other parts from reference TRBV9 and TRBJ1-1): DSGVTQTPKHLITATGQRVTLRCSPRSGDLSVYWYQQSLDQGLQFLIQYYNGEERAKGNILERFSAQQFPDLHSELNLSSLELGDSALYFCASSVRMNTEAFFGQGTRLTVV.

The chain links TRBV27 to TRBJ2-5; 9 positions match TRBD1. Germline V gives CDR1 MNHEY, CDR2 SMNVEV (reference sequence). V trimming: 5 bases; J trimming: 1 base; junction bases outside the gene matches: 5. The CDR3 consists of 15 residues. CDR3 region: CASSPRDRAQETQYF. The DNA for the CDR3 is TGTGCCAGCAGTCCCCGGGACAGGGCCCAAGAGACCCAGTACTTC.

This clone has a single count. The chain combines TRBV6-6 with TRBJ1-1; D is perhaps TRBD1 (6 bases). The germline gives CDR1 MNHNY, CDR2 SVGAGI (reference sequence). CDR3 length: 15 residues. V lost 5 bases, J lost 0 bases, and 13 bases lay in between. CDR3 nucleotide sequence: TGTGCCAGCAGTCCAGGACAGATTATGAACACTGAAGCTTTCTTT. This codes for CASSPGQIMNTEAFF.

The chain recombines TRBV5-4 with TRBJ2-1; 13 bases match TRBD2. This CDR3 contains 17 residues. V trimming: 1 base; J trimming: 6 bases; junction bases outside the gene matches: 7. Germline V CDR1 and CDR2: SGHNT, YYREEE (reference sequence). This CDR3 reads CASSLPGGLAGINEQFF. CDR3 sequence (DNA): TGTGCCAGCAGCTTGCCAGGGGGACTAGCGGGGATCAATGAGCAGTTCTTC.

This chain connects TRBV6-5 to TRBJ2-7; D ambiguous. This CDR3 has 15 amino acids. The V end lost 6 bases, the J end lost 1 base, and 16 bases lay between the germline ends. The V gene's germline CDR1 is MNHEY and CDR2 SVGAGI. CDR3 amino acids: CASSYTLDRSYEQYF. CDR3 nucleotide sequence: TGTGCCAGCAGCTATACTCTAGATCGTTCCTACGAGCAGTACTTC.